What follows are 32 T cell receptor beta chains derived from one specimen sequenced in a study of blood T cell repertoires in COVID-19. Libraries were prepared by immunoSEQ multiplex PCR; TCRdb keeps only in-frame clonotypes and omits some of them. The repertoire holds fewer than 300,000 clones, with 75% to 95% as singletons. The sequenced material came from PBMCs or T cells enriched from blood (not recorded which). Receptor source: a woman in her twenties or thirties who had recovered from COVID-19.

The table lists this clone with a few counts. The chain couples TRBV6-2 or TRBV6-3 to TRBJ1-1; D is perhaps TRBD1 (5 bases). Deletions cut 3 bases from V and 4 bases from J, with 15 bases between. CDR1 is MNHEY and CDR2 is SVGEGT in the germline V gene. This CDR3 region has 15 residues. The DNA of the CDR3 is TGTGCCAGCAGTTATAATCCGGGGGTAGGCACTGAAGCTTTCTTT. Residues: CASSYNPGVGTEAFF.

This clone has just one count. The chain is built from TRBV5-5 and TRBJ2-7; D may be TRBD1 (7 bases). V was cut by 0 bases and J by 4 bases, with 11 bases left in between. Germline V gene lookup returns CDR1 SGHKS and CDR2 YYEKEE (reference sequence). The CDR3 has 14 residues. The CDR3: CASSLETGRYEQYF. CDR3 nucleotide sequence: TGTGCCAGCAGCTTGGAGACAGGGAGGTACGAGCAGTACTTC. The full variable domain, rest sourced from reference TRBV5-5 and TRBJ2-7, is DAGVTQSPTHLIKTRGQQVTLRCSPISGHKSVSWYQQVLGQGPQFIFQYYEKEERGRGNFPDRFSARQFPNYSSELNVNALLLGDSALYLCASSLETGRYEQYFGPGTRLTVT.

This chain links TRBV6-2 or TRBV6-3 with TRBJ2-7; no reliable D call. CDR1 and CDR2 from the germline V gene are MNHEY and SVGEGT. V shed 0 bases and J shed 1 base, with 7 bases lying between them. The CDR3 has 14 residues. CDR3 amino acids: CASSYSRISYEQYF. CDR3 sequence (DNA): TGTGCCAGCAGTTACTCGCGGATTTCCTACGAGCAGTACTTC.

The chain combines TRBV2 with TRBJ2-5, with unresolved D. The germline V gene has CDR1 SNHLY and CDR2 FYNNEI. CDR3 length: 14 amino acids. V shed 2 bases and J shed 4 bases, with 11 bases lying between them. The CDR3 DNA reads TGTGCCAGCAGTGAATCTAAGGTAGCAGAGACCCAGTACTTC. Protein: CASSESKVAETQYF.

This sequence joins TRBV11-2 and TRBJ2-5; 8 bases line up with TRBD2. The CDR3 extends over 15 amino acids. Looked up from germline, CDR1 is SGHAT and CDR2 is FQNNGV. After removal of 0 bases from V and 4 bases from J, the junction contained 4 bases not matched to a gene. The CDR3 DNA follows: TGTGCCAGCAGCTTAGACGTCCTAGCGGGAGAGACCCAGTACTTC. Its protein product is CASSLDVLAGETQYF. The full variable domain, in which reference TRBV11-2 and TRBJ2-5 provide the parts outside the CDR3, is EAGVAQSPRYKIIEKRQSVAFWCNPISGHATLYWYQQILGQGPKLLIQFQNNGVVDDSQLPKDRFSAERLKGVDSTLKIQPAKLEDSAVYLCASSLDVLAGETQYFGPGTRLLVL.

The gene calls are TRBV14 and TRBJ2-5; 7 bases are a match to TRBD2. Germline V gives CDR1 SGHDN, CDR2 FVKESK. The CDR3 length is 16 residues. After removal of 3 bases from V and 1 base from J, the junction contained 8 bases not matched to a gene. The DNA for the CDR3 is TGTGCCAGCAGCCAGCGCTGGGGGGGACTCCAAGAGACCCAGTACTTC. It specifies CASSQRWGGLQETQYF.

The rearrangement joins TRBV30 to TRBJ1-6; 9 bases line up with TRBD1. This CDR3 contains 16 residues. From germline, CDR1 is GTSNPN and CDR2 SVGIG (reference sequence). V was clipped by 2 bases and J by 6 bases; unmatched bases: 8. The CDR3 DNA follows: TGTGCCTGGAGTTCACAGGGGGCTGGAGGTAATTCACCCCTCCACTTT. This sequence encodes CAWSSQGAGGNSPLHF. Together with reference TRBV30 and TRBJ1-6, the CDR3 gives the full variable domain: SQTIHQWPATLVQPVGSPLSLECTVEGTSNPNLYWYRQAAGRGLQLLFYSVGIGQISSEVPQNLSASRPQDRQFILSSKKLLLSDSGFYLCAWSSQGAGGNSPLHFGNGTRLTVT.

The chain couples TRBV7-2 to TRBJ2-7; D ambiguous. CDR1 and CDR2 from the germline V gene are SGHTA and FQGNSA. The CDR3 length is 13 residues. Trimming took off 3 bases at V and 3 bases at J, with 9 bases between the two ends. The CDR3 DNA reads as TGTGCCAGCAGCTTTAGGAGAGACTACGAGCAGTACTTC. It codes for CASSFRRDYEQYF. The variable domain in full, completed from reference TRBV7-2 and TRBJ2-7, reads GAGVSQSPSNKVTEKGKDVELRCDPISGHTALYWYRQSLGQGLEFLIYFQGNSAPDKSGLPSDRFSAERTGGSVSTLTIQRTQQEDSAVYLCASSFRRDYEQYFGPGTRLTVT.

Only one count was recorded for this clone. The chain has TRBV9 and TRBJ2-2, with 8 bases identical to TRBD1. Germline CDR1 is SGDLS and CDR2 is YYNGEE. After removal of 4 bases from V and 3 bases from J, the junction contained 8 bases not matched to a gene. This CDR3 spans 16 amino acids. The CDR3 DNA follows: TGTGCCAGCAGCCTAAGACAGGGGATGGACACCGGGGAGCTGTTTTTT. This translates into CASSLRQGMDTGELFF.

The chain carries TRBV5-1 and TRBJ2-1; TRBD2 matches 9 bases. The CDR3 extends over 15 amino acids. Losses at the gene ends were 3 bases for V and 6 bases for J; bases not matched to a gene: 7. CDR1 is SGHRS, CDR2 YFSETQ, per germline. The CDR3 region has the DNA TGCGCCAGCAGCTCGGCTGGGACTAGCTCCAATGAGCAGTTCTTC. This translates into CASSSAGTSSNEQFF.

The V gene is TRBV29-1, the J gene TRBJ1-1, with 7 positions matching TRBD1. The CDR3 is 12 residues long. CDR1 SQVTM and CDR2 ANQGSEA come from the germline V gene. V lost 7 bases and J lost 6; bases outside the gene matches: 8. In DNA, the CDR3 is TGCAGCGCAGTACAGGGGAGCCCTGAAGCTTTCTTT. Amino acids: CSAVQGSPEAFF.

This chain uses TRBV27 with TRBJ2-7, with D possibly matching TRBD1 (8 bases). With 1 base removed from V and 1 base from J, the gap between germline ends came to 17 bases. Germline V gives CDR1 MNHEY, CDR2 SMNVEV (reference sequence). The CDR3 is made up of 17 amino acids. The CDR3 is CASSLFGAQGGSYEQYF. The CDR3 nucleotides read TGTGCCAGCAGTTTATTTGGGGCACAGGGGGGGTCCTACGAGCAGTACTTC.

The chain couples TRBV30 to TRBJ1-1, with 8 bases that match TRBD1. Trimming removed 6 bases from V and 7 bases from J; junction bases left unmatched: 7. Germline CDR1 GTSNPN, CDR2 SVGIG (reference sequence). The CDR3 totals 12 residues. The CDR3 DNA sequence: TGTGCCTGTCGAACAGGGGGAATTGAAGCTTTCTTT. This encodes CACRTGGIEAFF.

The chain links TRBV28 to TRBJ2-3; a weak D match, TRBD1 (5 bases). CDR3 length: 15 amino acids. Trimming shortened V by 7 bases and J by 3 bases, and 17 bases separated the two germline ends. Germline V gene sequence: CDR1 MDHEN, CDR2 SYDVKM. CDR3: CASTDTSGLTDTQYF. The DNA of the CDR3 is TGTGCCAGCACCGACACCTCAGGGTTAACAGATACGCAGTATTTT.

V usage is TRBV28 and J usage is TRBJ2-7; 8 bases are a match to TRBD1. V shed 5 bases, J shed 4 bases, and the junction held 7 bases outside the gene matches. The length of the CDR3 is 14 residues. Germline V gene lookup returns CDR1 MDHEN and CDR2 SYDVKM. CDR3 nucleotides: TGTGCCAGCAGTATACGACAGGGGAGGTACGAGCAGTACTTC. Amino acid sequence: CASSIRQGRYEQYF.

The gene calls are TRBV30 and TRBJ1-5; perhaps TRBD1 as D (5 bases). Germline-derived CDR1 and CDR2 are GTSNPN and SVGIG (reference sequence). The V end lost 0 bases, the J end lost 7 bases, and 13 bases lay between the germline ends. The CDR3 covers 14 residues. The CDR3 region is CAWSVPRRGQPQHF. The CDR3 DNA reads as TGTGCCTGGAGTGTACCGCGTAGGGGACAGCCCCAGCATTTT.

This clone was seen once. Other DNA sequences from this sample encode an identical CDR3 as well. This chain joins TRBV5-1 and TRBJ1-3; D is possibly TRBD1 (5 bases). The CDR3 is 14 residues long. Germline V gene lookup returns CDR1 SGHRS and CDR2 YFSETQ. V lost 4 bases to trimming and J lost 0 bases, with 8 bases between them. In nucleotides, the CDR3 is TGCGCCAGCAGCCGAGACAGCTCTGGAAACACCATATATTTT. Amino acid sequence: CASSRDSSGNTIYF.

This chain joins TRBV19 and TRBJ2-2; D is uncertain. The V end was cut by 4 bases, the J end by 0 bases, with 6 bases between. The CDR3 is 14 residues long. Germline CDR1 and CDR2: LNHDA and SQIVND (reference sequence). The DNA for the CDR3 is TGTGCCAGTAGTACTTATACGAACACCGGGGAGCTGTTTTTT. Amino acids: CASSTYTNTGELFF.

V and J are TRBV2 and TRBJ2-3; 11 bases fit TRBD1. The V gene end was trimmed by 0 bases and the J gene end by 5 bases; junction bases not matched to a gene: 1. Germline V gene lookup returns CDR1 SNHLY and CDR2 FYNNEI. The CDR3 sequence is 15 residues long. CDR3 sequence: CASSEAGTGGDTQYF. DNA of the CDR3: TGTGCCAGCAGTGAAGCGGGGACAGGGGGAGATACGCAGTATTTT.

V usage is TRBV6-2 or TRBV6-3 and J usage is TRBJ2-5, with 7 bases lining up with TRBD2. The CDR3 runs to 14 residues. With 2 bases clipped from V and 2 bases from J, the junction kept 2 bases outside the gene matches. Germline CDR1 reads MNHEY; CDR2 reads SVGEGT. In nucleotides, the CDR3 is TGTGCCAGCAGTTACAGAGCGGGGCAAGAGACCCAGTACTTC. Its translation: CASSYRAGQETQYF.

The rearrangement uses TRBV7-2 and TRBJ1-2; TRBD1 matches 12 bases. Germline CDR1 SGHTA, CDR2 FQGNSA. V shed 3 bases and J 7 bases; nucleotides not matched to a gene: 12. The length of the CDR3 is 17 residues. This CDR3 reads CASSLTQPGQGARGYTF. The CDR3 region has the DNA TGTGCCAGCAGCTTGACCCAACCGGGACAGGGGGCACGTGGCTACACCTTC. Drawing the rest from reference TRBV7-2 and TRBJ1-2, the complete variable domain is GAGVSQSPSNKVTEKGKDVELRCDPISGHTALYWYRQSLGQGLEFLIYFQGNSAPDKSGLPSDRFSAERTGGSVSTLTIQRTQQEDSAVYLCASSLTQPGQGARGYTFGSGTRLTVV.

The genes are TRBV21-1 and TRBJ2-7; the D call of TRBD2 is as the table states it, not checked on the DNA. TRBV21-1 is reported as a pseudogene. The CDR3 totals 22 residues. The CDR3 sequence is CASSKRDPGTPPRTSGNHEQYF. The CDR3 region has the DNA TGTGCCAGCAGCAAAAGAGACCCCGGGACGCCCCCGCGGACTAGCGGGAACCACGAGCAGTACTTC.

The rearrangement links TRBV7-3 to TRBJ2-7, with 8 bases fitting TRBD1. This CDR3 comprises 13 residues. The V segment lost 2 bases and the J segment 5 bases; nucleotides outside the gene matches: 2. Germline-derived CDR1 and CDR2 are SGHTA and FQGTGA. CDR3 sequence (DNA): TGTGCCAGCAGCTTAGGACAGGGAAACGAGCAGTACTTC. Translated: CASSLGQGNEQYF. Full variable domain (outside the CDR3, taken from reference TRBV7-3 and TRBJ2-7): GAGVSQTPSNKVTEKGKYVELRCDPISGHTALYWYRQSLGQGPEFLIYFQGTGAADDSGLPNDRFFAVRPEGSVSTLKIQRTERGDSAVYLCASSLGQGNEQYFGPGTRLTVT.

In its sample, this clone was seen a few times. The rearrangement joins TRBV28 to TRBJ2-7; D is ambiguous. Germline V gene sequence: CDR1 MDHEN, CDR2 SYDVKM. Trimming shortened V by 3 bases and J by 0 bases, and 9 bases separated the two germline ends. This CDR3 is 14 amino acids long. The CDR3 DNA is TGTGCCAGCAGTTTTCCAAGGAGCTCCTACGAGCAGTACTTC. It specifies CASSFPRSSYEQYF.

The rearrangement joins TRBV9 to TRBJ2-3; 9 bases are a match to TRBD2. Trimming cost V 4 bases and J 2 bases; bases outside gene matches: 14. CDR1 and CDR2 (germline): SGDLS, YYNGEE. The CDR3 extends over 18 amino acids. CDR3 loop: CASSPDDSGSLSTDTQYF. The CDR3 DNA sequence: TGTGCCAGCAGCCCAGACGATAGCGGGAGTTTGTCCACAGATACGCAGTATTTT. Combining the CDR3 with reference TRBV9 and TRBJ2-3 gives the whole variable domain DSGVTQTPKHLITATGQRVTLRCSPRSGDLSVYWYQQSLDQGLQFLIQYYNGEERAKGNILERFSAQQFPDLHSELNLSSLELGDSALYFCASSPDDSGSLSTDTQYFGPGTRLTVL.

The chain uses TRBV27 and TRBJ2-5, with D perhaps matching TRBD1 (6 bases). Between the trimmed V and J ends, which lost 9 bases and 1 base, there was a span of 21 bases. Germline CDR1 is MNHEY and CDR2 is SMNVEV (reference sequence). CDR3 size: 16 residues. Written as DNA, the CDR3 is TGTGCCAGTAGGGGGATTAAGGGGCAATTCCAAGAGACCCAGTACTTC. Translation: CASRGIKGQFQETQYF.

The chain has TRBV19 and TRBJ2-5; TRBD2 matches at 9 bases. CDR3 length: 17 residues. Germline loops: CDR1 LNHDA, CDR2 SQIVND (reference sequence). Trimming at V came to 3 bases and at J to 2 bases, leaving 10 bases not matched to a gene. Here the CDR3 reads CASSMTSAGGRQETQYF. In nucleotides, the CDR3 is TGTGCCAGTAGTATGACTTCAGCGGGAGGTAGGCAAGAGACCCAGTACTTC.

The chain employs TRBV27 and TRBJ2-2; 8 bases match TRBD2. From germline, CDR1 is MNHEY and CDR2 SMNVEV (reference sequence). The CDR3 loop spans 17 amino acids. V shed 1 base and J 7 bases; nucleotides not matched to a gene: 11. In DNA form, the CDR3 reads TGTGCCAGCAGTTTATGGACCGGGACTAGTAAGGGCGGGGAGCTGTTTTTT. Translation gives CASSLWTGTSKGGELFF.

The chain recombines TRBV5-8 with TRBJ2-3, with D possibly TRBD2 on 5 matching bases. The V gene's germline CDR1 is SGHTS and CDR2 YDEGEE. The ends were cut back, 5 bases at V and 0 bases at J, with 16 bases in the middle. The CDR3 is made up of 16 amino acids. The CDR3 loop is CASRTRVGESTDTQYF. The CDR3 DNA reads TGTGCCAGCAGAACAAGGGTGGGAGAGAGCACAGATACGCAGTATTTT.

The chain links TRBV7-3 to TRBJ2-7; 8 positions match TRBD1. This CDR3 is 15 amino acids long. V was clipped by 1 base and J by 3 bases; unmatched bases: 5. CDR1 SGHTA and CDR2 FQGTGA come from the germline V gene. For the CDR3, the DNA is TGTGCCAGCAGCTTAATTGGGACAGGTTTCTACGAGCAGTACTTC. Amino acid sequence: CASSLIGTGFYEQYF.

The chain links TRBV6-5 to TRBJ2-5, with 7 bases identical to TRBD2. Germline V gene sequence: CDR1 MNHEY, CDR2 SVGAGI. The trim removed 2 bases at V and 3 bases at J, leaving 3 bases unmatched. The CDR3 is 14 residues long. CDR3: CASSYRAGEETQYF. The CDR3 nucleotides are TGTGCCAGCAGTTACAGGGCGGGAGAAGAGACCCAGTACTTC.

The chain combines TRBV23-1 with TRBJ1-2; TRBD1 matches at 9 bases. TRBV23-1 counts as an open reading frame of uncertain function. V shed 9 bases, J shed 8 bases, and the junction held 16 bases outside the gene matches. The CDR3 has 15 amino acids. CDR3: CAREHPQGAAYGYTF. In DNA form, the CDR3 reads TGCGCCAGGGAACACCCACAGGGGGCAGCGTACGGCTACACCTTC.